The following is a TCR beta chain sequence with its context. This entry belongs to a study of blood T cell repertoires in COVID-19. Study background: Donors in the United States, Italy and Spain gave samples during acute or convalescent COVID-19. PBMCs, B-cell-depleted T cells, or T cells provided the cDNA or gDNA that made up the material.

Measured with immunoSEQ multiplex PCR; TCRdb has only the in-frame clones, and not every one. The sample has approximately 270,000 clones, approximately 90% seen once. The CDR3 has 13 residues. In germline, CDR1 is MDHEN, CDR2 SYDVKM. V shed 7 bases and J shed 6 bases, with 15 bases lying between them. The chain is built from TRBV28 and TRBJ1-2; unclear D gene. This clonotype was obtained from a man younger than 35 with active or convalescent COVID-19. The sample taken for sequencing was peripheral blood. For the CDR3, the DNA is TGTGCCAGCACACTTCCCGGCCAGGATGGCTACACCTTC. This encodes CASTLPGQDGYTF.